This record covers a single T cell receptor beta chain. The antigen is not known. This entry comes from a study of OX40 agonist ivuxolimab in advanced cancers. Study background: With a range of about 20 to 79, age averaged approximately 60 years, and about 83% were male. Study outcomes and limitations: The specificity for antigen of the expanded peripheral T cells was not determined. In the 0.1-3.0 mg/kg groups, partial responders showed among the lowest expansion.

This CDR3 is built from 16 residues. V lost 4 bases and J 2 bases, leaving 18 bases between the germline ends. CDR1 and CDR2 (germline): SGHTA, FQGNSA. TCRdb keeps only in-frame clones here, not all; method: immunoSEQ multiplex PCR. The profile shows 65,000 to 95,000 clones, around 86% of them singletons. The source of this sequence is an adult with an advanced solid tumor such as melanoma, head and neck, liver or kidney cancer. Sequenced here: CD4+ or CD8+ T cells sorted from blood, sampled in a trial of the OX40 agonist ivuxolimab. This chain links TRBV7-2 with TRBJ2-7; D is possibly TRBD2 (6 bases). The CDR3 sequence is CASSYRGGVSAYEQYF. The CDR3 region has the DNA TGTGCCAGCAGCTATAGGGGCGGGGTTTCGGCCTACGAGCAGTACTTC.